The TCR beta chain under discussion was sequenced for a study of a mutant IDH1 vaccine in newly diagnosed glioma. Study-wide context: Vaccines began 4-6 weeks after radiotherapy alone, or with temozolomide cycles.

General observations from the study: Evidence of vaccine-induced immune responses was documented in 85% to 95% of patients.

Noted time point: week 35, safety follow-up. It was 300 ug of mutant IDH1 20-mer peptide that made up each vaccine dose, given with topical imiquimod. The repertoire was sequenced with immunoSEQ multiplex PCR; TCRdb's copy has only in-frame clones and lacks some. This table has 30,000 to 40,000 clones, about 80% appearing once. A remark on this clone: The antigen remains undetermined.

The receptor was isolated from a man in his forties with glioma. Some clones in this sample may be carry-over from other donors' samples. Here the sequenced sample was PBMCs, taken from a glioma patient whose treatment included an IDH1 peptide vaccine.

The CDR3 coding sequence is TGTGCCAGCAGTGCGGGGGGGCCCACCGGGGAGCTGTTTTTT. Translated, it gives CASSAGGPTGELFF. The chain combines TRBV6-4 with TRBJ2-2, with 8 bases lining up with TRBD2. V lost 4 bases and J lost 4; bases outside the gene matches: 2. CDR3 size: 14 residues. Germline V gene sequence: CDR1 MRHNA, CDR2 SNTAGT.